This T cell receptor beta chain was captured in a study of patients and donors after allogeneic stem cell transplantation. CDR1 is DFQATT, CDR2 SNEGSKA, per germline (reference sequence). Trimming pared 0 bases from V and 11 bases from J, leaving 8 bases between. This CDR3 is built from 12 residues. MiXCR, run by TCRdb on the RT-PCR reads, gives a single entry per CDR3 protein. The sample includes 400,000 to 500,000 distinct CDR3 sequences, 16% of them seen just once. This clonotype was picked up a small number of times. This sequence originates from a human donor who was either an allogeneic HSCT recipient or a stem cell or donor lymphocyte infusion donor (not recorded which). It is not recorded whose cells these are; they may come from a transplant donor. Sequenced input: blood, either unsorted or a sorted T cell fraction (not recorded which). The chain carries TRBV20-1 and TRBJ1-6; D is undetermined. CDR3 sequence reads: CSARDQGTPLHF. Here the CDR3 DNA reads TGCAGTGCTAGAGATCAAGGTACACCCCTCCACTTT.